These T cell receptor beta chains were read from a single sample in a study of T cells in Graves' hyperthyroidism and ophthalmopathy. Using its own MiXCR run on the multiplex PCR reads, TCRdb lists one record per CDR3 protein. The sample records fewer than 200,000 distinct CDR3 sequences, about 9.4% being singletons. The sequencing sample was made of blood. These receptor sequences come from a young woman with Graves' hyperthyroidism that later progressed to Graves' ophthalmopathy. Both conserved end residues are part of each CDR3. D genes are given only for firm matches. Size is stated for part of the rows, as once, few or many counts, or as a class when the clone is expanded.

d_call j_call v_call clone_size cdr3_nt cdr3_aa
. TRBJ1-1 TRBV11-2 many TGTGCCAGCAGCTTAGCTGCAGTGATGGGGGGCCGGGCTGAAGCTTTCTTT CASSLAAVMGGRAEAFF
. TRBJ2-7 TRBV20-1 many TGCAGTGCTAGACCGCTTTCCTCCTACGAGCAGTACTTC CSARPLSSYEQYF
TRBD1 TRBJ2-5 TRBV24-1 few TGTGCCACCAGTGTTATTGGACAGGGGGCGGAAGAGACCCAGTACTTC CATSVIGQGAEETQYF
TRBD2 TRBJ2-1 TRBV7-2 few TGTGCCAGCAGCTTGGCGGCGGGAGCCGGCAATGAGCAGTTCTTC CASSLAAGAGNEQFF
TRBD2 TRBJ2-7 TRBV6-1 once TGTGCCAGCAGCCCTAGCGGGGGTGATGAGCAGTACTTC CASSPSGGDEQYF
. TRBJ2-3 TRBV3-1 many TGTGCCAGCAGCCGAATGACAGATACGCAGTATTTT CASSRMTDTQYF
. TRBJ1-6 TRBV12-3/TRBV12-4 many TGTGCCAGCACCGGGCGACTAAATTCACCCCTCCACTTT CASTGRLNSPLHF
. TRBJ1-2 TRBV7-9 many TGTGCCAGCAGCACAATTTTAAAAGACAGTTACTATGGCTACACCTTC CASSTILKDSYYGYTF
. TRBJ1-5 TRBV18 . TGTGCCAGCTCACCACCGAGCACAGGTGGCAATCAGCCCCAGCATTTT CASSPPSTGGNQPQHF
. TRBJ2-5 TRBV5-6 . TGTGCCAGCAGCTTGACAGTACAAGAGACCCAGTACTTC CASSLTVQETQYF
. TRBJ1-2 TRBV2 many TGTGCCAGCAGTGAAGGCTTATATGGCTACACCTTC CASSEGLYGYTF
. TRBJ1-3 TRBV9 many TGTGCCAGCAGCGATGATCAAGGAAACACCATATATTTT CASSDDQGNTIYF